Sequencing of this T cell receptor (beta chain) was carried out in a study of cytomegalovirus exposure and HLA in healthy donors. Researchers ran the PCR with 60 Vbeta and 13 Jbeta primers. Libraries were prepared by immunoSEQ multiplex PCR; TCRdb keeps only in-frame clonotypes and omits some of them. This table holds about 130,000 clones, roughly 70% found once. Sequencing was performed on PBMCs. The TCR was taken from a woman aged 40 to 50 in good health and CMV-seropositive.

The CDR3 nucleotides are TGTGCCAGCGGAGGAAACGGAAAGTACAATGAGCAGTTCTTC. Translated: CASGGNGKYNEQFF. The rearrangement uses TRBV6-1 and TRBJ2-1; the D gene is possibly TRBD2 (5 bases). V lost 8 bases and J lost 4, with 15 bases in between. Germline V gives CDR1 MNHNS, CDR2 SASEGT. This CDR3 has 14 amino acids.